This passage covers 8 T cell receptor beta chains from one sample sequenced in a study of blood T cell repertoires in COVID-19. Libraries were prepared by immunoSEQ multiplex PCR; TCRdb keeps only in-frame clonotypes and omits some of them. This sample yields under 200,000 clones, of which about 80% are seen a single time; more than 1.5% belongs to the top ten. The sample taken for sequencing was peripheral blood. These receptors all stem from a human donor in a cohort sampled during active COVID-19.

The V gene is TRBV10-3, the J gene TRBJ1-2, with 8 bases that match TRBD1. Trimming at V came to 2 bases and at J to 4 bases, leaving 3 bases not matched to a gene. The germline gives CDR1 ENHRY, CDR2 SYGVKD. CDR3 length: 14 amino acids. CDR3 sequence: CAISEGQGLYGYTF. As DNA, the CDR3 is TGTGCCATCAGTGAGGGACAGGGCCTCTATGGCTACACCTTC.

V is TRBV7-9 and J is TRBJ1-6, with D possibly being TRBD1 (5 bases). V lost 5 bases to trimming and J lost 2 bases, with 13 bases between them. The germline CDR1 and CDR2 sequences are SEHNR and FQNEAQ (reference sequence). This CDR3 spans 16 amino acids. The CDR3 spells CASSRAGGAYNSPLHF. CDR3 bases: TGTGCCAGCAGCAGAGCCGGGGGAGCCTATAATTCACCCCTCCACTTT.

This rearrangement joins TRBV19 to TRBJ2-1; the D is unclear. The CDR3 consists of 12 residues. Between the trimmed V and J ends, which lost 0 bases and 12 bases, there was a span of 9 bases. Per the germline V gene, CDR1 is LNHDA and CDR2 is SQIVND (reference sequence). The CDR3 DNA reads as TGTGCCAGTAGTATAGATAGAGGCGGGCAGTTCTTC. It encodes CASSIDRGGQFF.

The CDR3 nucleotides are TGTGCCAGCTCATCCACCTTTCAGGGGGACACTGAAGCTTTCTTT. Residues: CASSSTFQGDTEAFF. The chain couples TRBV18 to TRBJ1-1; 7 bases are shared with TRBD1. The CDR3 contains 15 residues. The germline gives CDR1 KGHSH, CDR2 LQKENI. Trimming at V came to 5 bases and at J to 3 bases, leaving 9 bases not matched to a gene.

The chain links TRBV6-2 or TRBV6-3 to TRBJ2-7; 8 nucleotides align to TRBD2. Germline CDR1 is MNHEY and CDR2 is SVGEGT. The ends lost 4 bases at V and 7 bases at J; junction bases unmatched: 12. There are 15 residues in the CDR3. CDR3 sequence: CASSSPGLGLREQYF. CDR3 in DNA: TGTGCCAGCAGTTCCCCGGGACTAGGTTTGCGGGAGCAGTACTTC.

The CDR3 here is CSVGGQDRNTEAFF. In DNA form, the CDR3 reads TGCAGCGTGGGGGGACAGGACAGGAACACTGAAGCTTTCTTT. V gene TRBV29-1 combines with J gene TRBJ1-1; 8 nucleotides agree with TRBD1. The CDR3 covers 14 residues. V was pared by 6 bases and J by 1 base, with 7 bases of the junction left unmatched. CDR1 is SQVTM, CDR2 ANQGSEA, per germline.

This clone was seen a few times. Within the sample, other DNA sequences also encode this same CDR3. The rearrangement links TRBV3-1 (or the pseudogene TRBV3-2) to TRBJ1-2; D remains ambiguous. Germline V gives CDR1 LGHDT, CDR2 YNNKEL (reference sequence). This CDR3 spans 12 amino acids. V lost 1 base to trimming and J lost 3 bases, with 3 bases between them. CDR3 nucleotides: TGTGCCAGCAGCCAAGCCTACTATGGCTACACCTTC. Amino acids: CASSQAYYGYTF.

The table lists this clone with a few counts. The chain is built from TRBV7-3 and TRBJ2-7, with 7 bases matching TRBD2. Germline V gene sequence: CDR1 SGHTA, CDR2 FQGTGA. Germline trimming cut 5 bases from V and 6 bases from J; bases unmatched to any gene: 13. This CDR3 comprises 15 residues. The CDR3 sequence is CASSPNQGGRGEQYF. The CDR3 region has the DNA TGTGCCAGCAGCCCAAACCAGGGAGGGCGCGGCGAGCAGTACTTC.